Below, 4 T cell receptor beta chains from the same sample are listed, as sequenced in a study of human T cells and chemical hapten exposure. The time point: patch test 1, 2 weeks after DPC sensitization. The treatment denotes: therapeutic diphenylcyclopropenone sensitization with weekly scalp DPC. TCRdb reanalysed the RACE reads using MiXCR and keeps one entry per CDR3 protein. The sample contains approximately 400,000 distinct CDR3 sequences, around 4.8% of which appear only once. The source material was whole blood, sampled in connection with sensitization to the hapten diphenylcyclopropenone (DPC). These receptors came from a woman between 50 and 59 years old with alopecia areata. Some clones in this sample may be carry-over from other donors' samples.

At least ten counts were recorded for this clonotype. J is TRBJ1-4 and V is TRBV29-1; D not resolved. This CDR3 spans 13 amino acids. The V end lost 6 bases, the J end lost 0 bases, and 8 bases lay between the germline ends. CDR1 SQVTM and CDR2 ANQGSEA come from the germline V gene. The CDR3 here is CSVCLATNEKLFF. CDR3 in DNA: TGCAGCGTCTGCCTTGCAACTAATGAAAAACTGTTTTTT.

The J gene is TRBJ1-1, the V gene TRBV30; D might be TRBD1 (5 bases). V dropped 0 bases and J dropped 0 bases, with 8 bases sitting between them. Germline V gene data show CDR1 as GTSNPN and CDR2 as SVGIG (reference sequence). The CDR3 has 14 amino acids. The CDR3 protein is CAWSVRGLNTEAFF. The CDR3 DNA follows: TGTGCCTGGAGTGTTAGGGGCCTGAACACTGAAGCTTTCTTT.

There are many counts of this clonotype. This chain joins TRBV7-9 and TRBJ2-7; D is unresolved. Trimming took off 5 bases at V and 10 bases at J, with 15 bases between the two ends. Germline lookup yields CDR1 SEHNR and CDR2 FQNEAQ (reference sequence). The CDR3 spans 12 residues. DNA of the CDR3: TGTGCCAGCAGCCCCGGAATTAGGGAACAGTACTTC. It encodes CASSPGIREQYF.

Ten or more counts support this clonotype. CDR3 loop: CASSLREEETQYF. The CDR3 nucleotides read TGTGCCAGCAGTCTCCGGGAGGAAGAGACCCAGTACTTC. This sequence joins TRBV6-2 or TRBV6-3 and TRBJ2-5; TRBD2 matches at 7 bases. CDR1 is MNHEY, CDR2 SVGEGT, per germline. Germline trimming cut 5 bases from V and 3 bases from J; bases unmatched to any gene: 3. CDR3 length: 13 residues.